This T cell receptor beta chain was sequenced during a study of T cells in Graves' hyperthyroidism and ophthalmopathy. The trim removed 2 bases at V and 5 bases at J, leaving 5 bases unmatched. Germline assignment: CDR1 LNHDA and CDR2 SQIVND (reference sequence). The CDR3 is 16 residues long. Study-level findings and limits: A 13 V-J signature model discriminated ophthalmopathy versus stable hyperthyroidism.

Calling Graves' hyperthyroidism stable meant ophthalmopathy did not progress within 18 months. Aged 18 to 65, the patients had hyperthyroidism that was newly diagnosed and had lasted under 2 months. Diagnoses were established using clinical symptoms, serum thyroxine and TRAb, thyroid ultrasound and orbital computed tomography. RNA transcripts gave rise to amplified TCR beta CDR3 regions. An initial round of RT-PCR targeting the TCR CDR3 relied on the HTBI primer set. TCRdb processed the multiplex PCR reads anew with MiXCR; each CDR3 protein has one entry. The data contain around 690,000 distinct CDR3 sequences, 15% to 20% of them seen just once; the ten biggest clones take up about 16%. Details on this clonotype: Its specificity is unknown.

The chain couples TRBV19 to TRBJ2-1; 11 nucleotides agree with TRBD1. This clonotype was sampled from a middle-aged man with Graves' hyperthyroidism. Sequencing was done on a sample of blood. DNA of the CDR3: TGTGCCAGTAGTATACAGGACAGGGGGCCGAACAATGAGCAGTTCTTC. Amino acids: CASSIQDRGPNNEQFF.